What follows describes a single T cell receptor (beta chain). TCRB immunosequencing input was 400 to 650 nanograms of biopsy DNA per sample. Produced via immunoSEQ multiplex PCR; TCRdb's table is partial and in-frame only. The profile covers roughly 60,000 clones, with 85% to 90% appearing a single time and roughly 1.9% taken by the ten largest. The data are from a study of T cell repertoires in ileal Crohn's disease. Study at large: Every patient was operated on for stricturing (about 60%) or penetrating (approximately 40%) complications.

The J segment lost 4 bases and the V segment lost 1 base, leaving 7 bases of the junction unmatched. The CDR3 has 17 amino acids. From germline, CDR1 is SEHNR and CDR2 FQNEAQ (reference sequence). Time point noted: neoterminal ileum biopsy at postoperative endoscopy, about 6 months after surgery. The chain employs TRBV7-9 and TRBJ2-6; 7 bases are a match to TRBD2. The sequencing sample was made of ileal tissue. The TCR sequence derives from an adult with Crohn's disease. The CDR3 spells CASSLGMRESGANVLTF. The CDR3 DNA sequence: TGTGCCAGCAGCTTAGGGATGCGGGAGTCCGGGGCCAACGTCCTGACTTTC.